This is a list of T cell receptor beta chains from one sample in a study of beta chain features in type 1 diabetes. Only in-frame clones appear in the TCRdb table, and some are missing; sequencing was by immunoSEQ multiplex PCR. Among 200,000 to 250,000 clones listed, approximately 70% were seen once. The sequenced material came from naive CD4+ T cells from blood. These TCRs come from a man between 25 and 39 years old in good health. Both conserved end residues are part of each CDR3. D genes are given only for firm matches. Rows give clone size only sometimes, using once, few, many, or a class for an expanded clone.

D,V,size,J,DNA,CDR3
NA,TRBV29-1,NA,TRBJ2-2,TGCAGCGTCATAAGCCCGGGGACCGGGGAGCTGTTTTTT,CSVISPGTGELFF
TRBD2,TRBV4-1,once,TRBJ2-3,TGCGCCAGCAGCCAGGTACTAGCGGCAGATACGCAGTATTTT,CASSQVLAADTQYF
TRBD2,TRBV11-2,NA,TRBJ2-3,TGTGCCAGCAGCTTAGATTACGGGAGGGATACGCAGTATTTT,CASSLDYGRDTQYF
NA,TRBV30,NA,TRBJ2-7,TGTGCCTGGAATCAGGATCTTTCAAACCCCGAGCAGTACTTC,CAWNQDLSNPEQYF
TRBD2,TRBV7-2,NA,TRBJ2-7,TGTGCCAGCAGCTTATCGTCTAGCGGGAGCCGCTACGAGCAGTACTTC,CASSLSSSGSRYEQYF
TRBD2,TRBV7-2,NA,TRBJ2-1,TGTGCCAGCAGCTTAGCGCGCGGGACTACGAACAATGAGCAGTTCTTC,CASSLARGTTNNEQFF
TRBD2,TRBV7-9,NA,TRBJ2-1,TGTGCCAGCAGACTTCCGGGACTAGCGGACCGATACAATGAGCAGTTCTTC,CASRLPGLADRYNEQFF
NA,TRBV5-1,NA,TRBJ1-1,TGCGCCAGCAGCTTGGATGCCCAAACCACTGAAGCTTTCTTT,CASSLDAQTTEAFF
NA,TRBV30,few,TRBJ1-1,TGTGCCTGGAGTCAGAAGAACACTGAAGCTTTCTTT,CAWSQKNTEAFF
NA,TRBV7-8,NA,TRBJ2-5,TGTGCCAGCAGGACAAATCCGGGTCTGCTCGGCGCCCAGTACTTC,CASRTNPGLLGAQYF
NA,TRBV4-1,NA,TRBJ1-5,TGCGCCAGCAGCCAAGATCAGACCGGGGCTGGCAATCAGCCCCAGCATTTT,CASSQDQTGAGNQPQHF
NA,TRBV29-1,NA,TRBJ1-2,TGCAGCGTTGGGGTGAGGACGGGGCCCCCGTATGGCTACACCTTC,CSVGVRTGPPYGYTF
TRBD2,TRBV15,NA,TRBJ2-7,TGTGCCACCAGCAGAGGACCCGGGACTAGTGGGGAGCAGTACTTC,CATSRGPGTSGEQYF
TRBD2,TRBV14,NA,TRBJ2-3,TGTGCCAGCAGCGACCCTCTAGCGGGGGCTACAGATACGCAGTATTTT,CASSDPLAGATDTQYF
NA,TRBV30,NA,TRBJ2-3,TGTGCCTTTACGGAACCTGGGCCAGATACGCAGTATTTT,CAFTEPGPDTQYF
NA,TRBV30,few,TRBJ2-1,TGTGCCTGGAGCGGAATCGGGACTGTTAGCTCCTACAATGAGCAGTTCTTC,CAWSGIGTVSSYNEQFF
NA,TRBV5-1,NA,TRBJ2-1,TGCGCCAGCAGCCTTGACGGGAGCTCCTACAATGAGCAGTTCTTC,CASSLDGSSYNEQFF
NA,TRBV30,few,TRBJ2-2,TGTGCCTGGAGTCCAACAGGGTCCGGGGAGCTGTTTTTT,CAWSPTGSGELFF
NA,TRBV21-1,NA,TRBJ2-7,TGTGCCAGCAGCAAAGCAACTAGCAGCGCCTACGAGCAGTACTTC,CASSKATSSAYEQYF
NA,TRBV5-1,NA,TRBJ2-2,TGCGCCAGCAGCTTGGGCAACACCGGGGAGCTGTTTTTT,CASSLGNTGELFF
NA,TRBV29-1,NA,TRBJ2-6,TGCAGCGTCGTTGTGGGGGCCAACGTCCTGACTTTC,CSVVVGANVLTF
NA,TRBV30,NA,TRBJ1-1,TGTGCCTGGGCCCTTCAGGGAGGCGAAGCTTTCTTT,CAWALQGGEAFF
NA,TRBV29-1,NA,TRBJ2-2,TGCAGCGTTGCTCGGTTGAGTGGGACCGGGGAGCTGTTTTTT,CSVARLSGTGELFF
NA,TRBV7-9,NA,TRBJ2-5,TGTGCCAGCAGCTTAAAACTAGGGGCTAGCCGGGAGACCCAGTACTTC,CASSLKLGASRETQYF
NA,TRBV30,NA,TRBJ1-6,TGTGCCTGGAGTGTACAAATCTCCTATAATTCACCCCTCCACTTT,CAWSVQISYNSPLHF
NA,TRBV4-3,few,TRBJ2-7,TGCGCCAGCAGCCAAGACCTAACCTACGAGCAGTACTTC,CASSQDLTYEQYF
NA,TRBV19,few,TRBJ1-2,TGTGCCAGTAGGCGCGGAGAGGGCTACACCTTC,CASRRGEGYTF
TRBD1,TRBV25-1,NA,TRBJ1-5,TGTGCCAGCAGTGCCGGGACAGGGGATCAGCCCCAGCATTTT,CASSAGTGDQPQHF
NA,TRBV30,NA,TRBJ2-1,TGTGCCTGCGAGATTAGCTCCTACAATGAGCAGTTCTTC,CACEISSYNEQFF
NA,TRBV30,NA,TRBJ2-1,TGTGCCTGGAGTATGAGCGAATACAATGAGCAGTTCTTC,CAWSMSEYNEQFF
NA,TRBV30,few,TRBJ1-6,TGTGCCTGGAGTAAGGGGAAGTCACCCCTCCACTTT,CAWSKGKSPLHF
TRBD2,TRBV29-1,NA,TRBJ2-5,TGCAGCGTGGGTGGACTAGCGGGAGTCGAAGAGACCCAGTACTTC,CSVGGLAGVEETQYF
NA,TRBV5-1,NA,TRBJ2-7,TGCGCCAGCAGCTTGCGTGGGACGGATTCCTACGAGCAGTACTTC,CASSLRGTDSYEQYF
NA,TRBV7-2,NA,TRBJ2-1,TGTGCCAGCAGCTTAGGCGGGAACCTCGAGGGTGAGCAGTTCTTC,CASSLGGNLEGEQFF
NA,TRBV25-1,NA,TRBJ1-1,TGTGCCAGCAGTGTGGGACAATACACTGAAGCTTTCTTT,CASSVGQYTEAFF
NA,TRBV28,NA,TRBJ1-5,TGTGCCAGCAGTTTTGGAAAGGTTGGGGATCAGCCCCAGCATTTT,CASSFGKVGDQPQHF
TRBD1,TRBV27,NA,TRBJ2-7,TGTGCCAGCAGTTTATCACAGGGGGCGCGGTACGAGCAGTACTTC,CASSLSQGARYEQYF
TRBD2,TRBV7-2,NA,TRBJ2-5,TGTGCCAGCACGCTAGCGGGAGGCTGGGAGACCCAGTACTTC,CASTLAGGWETQYF
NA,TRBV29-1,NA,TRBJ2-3,TGCAGCGTTGAAAGGTCAGAATCCCCAGATACGCAGTATTTT,CSVERSESPDTQYF
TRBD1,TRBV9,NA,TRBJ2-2,TGTGCCAGCAGCGTAGGGACAGGGGGCACCGGGGAGCTGTTTTTT,CASSVGTGGTGELFF
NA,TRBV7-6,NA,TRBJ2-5,TGTGCCAGCAGCGCACAAGAGACCCAGTACTTC,CASSAQETQYF
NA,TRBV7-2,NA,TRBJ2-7,TGTGCCAGCAGCCAATGGGCGGATTACGAGCAGTACTTC,CASSQWADYEQYF
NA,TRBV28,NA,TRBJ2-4,TGTGCCAGCAGTTCCCTTGCTGGGGTTCAGTACTTC,CASSSLAGVQYF
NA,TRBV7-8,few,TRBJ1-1,TGTGCCAGCAGCTTAGTCCAGGCAACTGAAGCTTTCTTT,CASSLVQATEAFF
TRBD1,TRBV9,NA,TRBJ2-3,TGTGCCAGCAGCGCCGGACAGGGGGCCGGAGATACGCAGTATTTT,CASSAGQGAGDTQYF
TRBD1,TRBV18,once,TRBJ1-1,TGTGCCAGCTCACCATTGGACAGGGGCGACACTGAAGCTTTCTTT,CASSPLDRGDTEAFF
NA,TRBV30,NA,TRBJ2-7,TGTGCCTGGACCGACAGCTCCTACGAGCAGTACTTC,CAWTDSSYEQYF
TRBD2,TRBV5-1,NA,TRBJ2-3,TGCGCCAGCAGCTTGGCCGAGGCTAGCGGAACAGATACGCAGTATTTT,CASSLAEASGTDTQYF
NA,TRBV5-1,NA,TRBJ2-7,TGCGCCAGCAGCTTGGTAGGACGGGAATACGAGCAGTACTTC,CASSLVGREYEQYF
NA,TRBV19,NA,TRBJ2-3,TGTGCCAGTAGTATAGCACAGGGGAGCGGGGGCCGCACAGATACGCAGTATTTT,CASSIAQGSGGRTDTQYF
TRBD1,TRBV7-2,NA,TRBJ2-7,TGTGCCAGCAGCTGGACAGGAGCCTACGAGCAGTACTTC,CASSWTGAYEQYF
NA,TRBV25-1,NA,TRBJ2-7,TGTGCCAGCAGTGGTTACTACGAGCAGTACTTC,CASSGYYEQYF